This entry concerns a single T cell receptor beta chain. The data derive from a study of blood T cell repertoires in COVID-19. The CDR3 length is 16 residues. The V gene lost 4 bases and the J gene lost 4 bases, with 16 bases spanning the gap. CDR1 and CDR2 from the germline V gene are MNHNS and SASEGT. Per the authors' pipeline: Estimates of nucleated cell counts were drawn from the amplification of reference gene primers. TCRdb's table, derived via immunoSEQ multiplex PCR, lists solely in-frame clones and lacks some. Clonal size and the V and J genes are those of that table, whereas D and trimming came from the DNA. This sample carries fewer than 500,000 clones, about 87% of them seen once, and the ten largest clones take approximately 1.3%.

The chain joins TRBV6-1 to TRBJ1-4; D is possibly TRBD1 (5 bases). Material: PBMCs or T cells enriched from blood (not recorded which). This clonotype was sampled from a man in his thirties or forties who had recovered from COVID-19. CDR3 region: CASSAFRAFGNEKLFF. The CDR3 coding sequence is TGTGCCAGCAGTGCATTCAGGGCTTTCGGTAATGAAAAACTGTTTTTT.